These 26 T cell receptor beta chains were all obtained from the same sample, sequenced in a study of cytomegalovirus exposure and HLA in healthy donors. The PCR employed 60 Vbeta primers together with 13 Jbeta primers. Sequencing used immunoSEQ multiplex PCR; TCRdb keeps in-frame clones, though not all of them. The sample includes more than 95,000 clones, 75% to 85% of them seen just once. Specimen: PBMCs. All receptors derive from a man aged 30-40 years in good health and CMV-seropositive.

J is TRBJ2-3 and V is TRBV9; maybe TRBD2 (5 bases). Looked up from germline, CDR1 is SGDLS and CDR2 is YYNGEE. The CDR3 extends over 15 amino acids. V shed 2 bases and J shed 4 bases, with 14 bases lying between them. The CDR3 nucleotides read TGTGCCAGCAGCGTGGATCTAGCTTTGTCAGATACGCAGTATTTT. This codes for CASSVDLALSDTQYF.

This clone has just a few counts. The chain joins TRBV5-1 to TRBJ2-7, with a weak D call TRBD2 (5 bases). V was cut by 4 bases and J by 3 bases, with 11 bases left in between. The germline CDR1 and CDR2 sequences are SGHRS and YFSETQ. This CDR3 is built from 13 residues. CDR3 sequence reads: CASSAITSYEQYF. DNA for the CDR3: TGCGCCAGCAGCGCGATAACTAGCTACGAGCAGTACTTC.

As DNA, the CDR3 is TGTGCCAGCAGCTTAGCCGGGTACACCGGGGAGCTGTTTTTT. Translation: CASSLAGYTGELFF. The V and J genes are TRBV11-2 and TRBJ2-2; D not resolved. Trimming cost V 1 base and J 3 bases, with 6 bases left between them. This CDR3 contains 14 residues. Per the germline V gene, CDR1 is SGHAT and CDR2 is FQNNGV.

Worth noting for this clone: This is likely a read error, given that the CDR3 carries no conserved phenylalanine or tryptophan at its end. This rearrangement joins TRBV7-9 to TRBJ2-2, with 9 bases fitting TRBD1. J was trimmed by 3 bases and V by 5 bases; bases with no gene match: 7. CDR3 size: 16 residues. CDR1 is SEHNR, CDR2 FQNEAQ, per germline (reference sequence). CDR3 coding DNA: TGTGCCAGCAGCCCGGACAGGGGACTGGACACCGGGGAGCTGTTTTGT. Encoded protein: CASSPDRGLDTGELFC.

V and J are TRBV7-2 and TRBJ2-5; TRBD1 agrees at 10 bases. CDR1 SGHTA and CDR2 FQGNSA come from the germline V gene. The CDR3 runs 13 residues. J lost 5 bases, V lost 5 bases, and 2 bases had no gene match. CDR3 region: CASSTDRGETQYF. The CDR3 DNA follows: TGTGCCAGCAGCACGGACAGGGGGGAGACCCAGTACTTC.

The chain joins TRBV7-3 to TRBJ1-2, with D possibly matching TRBD1 (5 bases). Trimming pared 5 bases from V and 3 bases from J, leaving 16 bases between. This CDR3 is built from 15 residues. Germline lookup yields CDR1 SGHTA and CDR2 FQGTGA. Here the CDR3 reads CASSPHLGLDYGYTF. CDR3 coding DNA: TGTGCCAGCAGCCCACACCTGGGACTGGACTATGGCTACACCTTC.

This chain connects TRBV4-1 to TRBJ2-1; 15 bases fit TRBD2. Germline CDR1 and CDR2: MGHRA and YSYEKL. Germline trimming cut 1 base from V and 10 bases from J; bases unmatched to any gene: 17. The CDR3 spans 20 residues. CDR3 loop: CASSQGIPILWTSGRAEQFF. Written as DNA, the CDR3 is TGCGCCAGCAGCCAAGGTATACCGATTTTGTGGACTAGCGGGAGGGCCGAGCAGTTCTTC.

CDR3 coding DNA: TGTGCCAGCAGCTTCCGAGGAACCCAAGCTTTCTTT. Its translation: CASSFRGTQAFF. This chain connects TRBV6-5 to TRBJ1-1; D call uncertain. Per germline, CDR1 MNHEY and CDR2 SVGAGI. V was trimmed by 6 bases and J by 9 bases, leaving 14 bases between them. This CDR3 region has 12 residues.

In the case of this clone: Other DNA sequences in the same sample also yield this CDR3. The rearrangement uses TRBV6-4 and TRBJ1-6, with D unresolved. CDR3 length: 14 residues. Trimming pared 6 bases from V and 10 bases from J, leaving 16 bases between. Germline V gene sequence: CDR1 MRHNA, CDR2 SNTAGT. The chain's CDR3 is CASREAEWGSPLHF. Here the CDR3 DNA reads TGTGCCAGCAGGGAGGCTGAATGGGGATCACCCCTCCACTTT.

About this clone: Compared with germline, one end of the junction differs, possibly owing to a read error. CDR3 sequence (DNA): TGTTCCAGCAGCTTAGCGCTCAGGGGGCGAGGTGAAAAACTGTTTTTT. Its protein product is CSSSLALRGRGEKLFF. J is TRBJ1-4 and V is TRBV7-9; 8 nucleotides line up with TRBD1. The germline V gene encodes CDR1 SEHNR and CDR2 FQNEAQ (reference sequence). The CDR3 is 16 residues long.

This chain connects TRBV11-3 to TRBJ2-4; 7 nucleotides line up with TRBD2. The CDR3 consists of 14 residues. Germline V gene data show CDR1 as SGHNT and CDR2 as YENEEA. The ends lost 6 bases at V and 12 bases at J; junction bases unmatched: 14. Written as DNA, the CDR3 is TGTGCCAGCAGGACCGGGACTAACGAGCACAGTCAGTACTTC. Translation gives CASRTGTNEHSQYF.

V and J are TRBV28 and TRBJ2-1, with a weak D call TRBD2 (6 bases). This CDR3 contains 14 residues. CDR1 is MDHEN, CDR2 SYDVKM, per germline. V was trimmed by 6 bases and J by 1 base, leaving 10 bases between them. As DNA, the CDR3 is TGTGCCAGCAGGATAGCGGATTCCTACAATGAGCAGTTCTTC. This encodes CASRIADSYNEQFF.

The genes are TRBV2 and TRBJ1-5; TRBD1 matches 8 bases. The CDR3 has 14 residues. The J segment lost 4 bases and the V segment lost 7 bases, leaving 6 bases of the junction unmatched. CDR1 is SNHLY, CDR2 FYNNEI, per germline. DNA of the CDR3: TGTGCCAGCACCGGGACAGGAAAGAATCAGCCCCAGCATTTT. It yields the protein CASTGTGKNQPQHF.

This clone was found a few times. The V gene is TRBV7-8, the J gene TRBJ2-1; 10 positions agree with TRBD1. The CDR3 consists of 18 residues. Losses at the gene ends were 4 bases for V and 0 bases for J; bases not matched to a gene: 9. Germline V lookup: CDR1 SGHVS, CDR2 FQNEAQ. This CDR3 is CASSSTGGAGVSYNEQFF. Written as DNA, the CDR3 is TGTGCCAGCAGCTCGACAGGGGGCGCGGGGGTCTCCTACAATGAGCAGTTCTTC.

The rearrangement links TRBV13 to TRBJ2-3; 8 positions agree with TRBD2. Trimming took 5 bases from V and 1 from J; bases not matched to a gene: 14. CDR1 and CDR2 from the germline V gene are PRHDT and FYEKMQ (reference sequence). This CDR3 has 18 amino acids. The CDR3 bases are TGTGCCAGCAGCCTGGGAGCGGGGGCCCGGATCGGCACAGATACGCAGTATTTT. It codes for CASSLGAGARIGTDTQYF. The variable domain in full, completed from reference TRBV13 and TRBJ2-3, reads AAGVIQSPRHLIKEKRETATLKCYPIPRHDTVYWYQQGPGQDPQFLISFYEKMQSDKGSIPDRFSAQQFSDYHSELNMSSLELGDSALYFCASSLGAGARIGTDTQYFGPGTRLTVL.

The V and J genes are TRBV27 and TRBJ1-4, with 7 bases identical to TRBD1. J lost 8 bases, V lost 3 bases, and 12 bases had no gene match. Germline-derived CDR1 and CDR2 are MNHEY and SMNVEV (reference sequence). This CDR3 comprises 16 residues. CDR3 sequence reads: CASSFSLTGLGEKLFF. The CDR3 DNA is TGTGCCAGCAGTTTCTCTTTGACAGGGTTAGGAGAAAAACTGTTTTTT.

This chain joins TRBV4-1 and TRBJ2-5; 9 bases agree with TRBD1. V gave up 8 bases and J gave up 7 bases; unmatched junction bases: 11. The CDR3 spans 14 residues. The germline V gene has CDR1 MGHRA and CDR2 YSYEKL. The CDR3 nucleotides read TGCGCCAGCGGAAAACAGGGGGCATTGGGGACCCAGTACTTC. Its protein product is CASGKQGALGTQYF.

The rearrangement links TRBV9 to TRBJ2-2, with D unclear. The CDR3 is 12 residues long. Germline V gene lookup returns CDR1 SGDLS and CDR2 YYNGEE. V was cut by 5 bases and J by 5 bases, with 7 bases left in between. The CDR3 spells CASRAVTGELFF. The CDR3 DNA reads TGTGCCAGCAGAGCCGTAACCGGGGAGCTGTTTTTT.

The chain has TRBV11-2 and TRBJ2-5; D possibly corresponds to TRBD2 (5 bases). This CDR3 spans 14 amino acids. Germline V gene data show CDR1 as SGHAT and CDR2 as FQNNGV. Trimming took off 5 bases at V and 4 bases at J, with 14 bases between the two ends. The CDR3 DNA reads as TGTGCCAGCAGCCTGTACAATCGGGGAGAGACCCAGTACTTC. Translating it yields CASSLYNRGETQYF.

Only a few counts were recorded for this clone. This chain uses TRBV6-5 with TRBJ2-3, with 7 bases aligning to TRBD1. Trimming at V came to 6 bases and at J to 9 bases, leaving 6 bases not matched to a gene. The germline CDR1 and CDR2 sequences are MNHEY and SVGAGI. CDR3 length: 12 amino acids. Here the CDR3 DNA reads TGTGCCAGCAGCAAGACAGGGAACACGCAGTATTTT. Protein sequence: CASSKTGNTQYF.

The J gene is TRBJ2-7, the V gene TRBV28, with 7 positions matching TRBD2. This CDR3 is built from 14 residues. Germline V lookup: CDR1 MDHEN, CDR2 SYDVKM. Unmatched junction bases numbered 7, after V lost 6 bases and J lost 2 bases. CDR3 sequence: CASRDQGGAYEQYF. The DNA of the CDR3 is TGTGCCAGCAGAGACCAGGGAGGGGCCTACGAGCAGTACTTC. The whole variable domain, filled in from reference TRBV28 and TRBJ2-7, reads DVKVTQSSRYLVKRTGEKVFLECVQDMDHENMFWYRQDPGLGLRLIYFSYDVKMKEKGDIPEGYSVSREKKERFSLILESASTNQTSMYLCASRDQGGAYEQYFGPGTRLTVT.

The sample holds a few counts of this clone. The chain has TRBV30 and TRBJ1-1, with D tentatively TRBD1 (6 bases). Trimming cost V 4 bases and J 5 bases, with 14 bases left between them. The CDR3 is 13 residues long. CDR1 and CDR2 from the germline V gene are GTSNPN and SVGIG (reference sequence). CDR3 DNA: TGTGCCTGGAACACAGGGCGGAAAACTGAAGCTTTCTTT. This codes for CAWNTGRKTEAFF.

The J gene is TRBJ2-7, the V gene TRBV13, with 7 nucleotides matching TRBD1. CDR1 is PRHDT, CDR2 FYEKMQ, per germline (reference sequence). The CDR3 runs to 14 residues. V lost 5 bases and J lost 5; bases outside the gene matches: 9. CDR3 loop: CASSQLTGYHEQYF. In DNA, the CDR3 is TGTGCCAGCAGCCAACTGACAGGGTACCACGAGCAGTACTTC.

V and J are TRBV5-4 and TRBJ1-1; D unclear. This CDR3 has 16 residues. V was pared by 0 bases and J by 3 bases, with 15 bases between. Germline loops: CDR1 SGHNT, CDR2 YYREEE (reference sequence). For the CDR3, the DNA is TGTGCCAGCAGCTTGGGGGCCTTGGAGAGGGACACTGAAGCTTTCTTT. Translating gives CASSLGALERDTEAFF.

This clone was seen a few times. The chain employs TRBV5-4 and TRBJ2-7; 9 bases agree with TRBD1. Losses at the gene ends were 3 bases for V and 2 bases for J; bases not matched to a gene: 3. The CDR3 is made up of 14 amino acids. Germline CDR1 SGHNT, CDR2 YYREEE (reference sequence). CDR3 in DNA: TGTGCCAGCAGCTCGGGACAGGGCGCCTACGAGCAGTACTTC. This gives the protein CASSSGQGAYEQYF. Full variable domain (outside the CDR3, taken from reference TRBV5-4 and TRBJ2-7): ETGVTQSPTHLIKTRGQQVTLRCSSQSGHNTVSWYQQALGQGPQFIFQYYREEENGRGNFPPRFSGLQFPNYSSELNVNALELDDSALYLCASSSGQGAYEQYFGPGTRLTVT.

The chain links TRBV5-4 to TRBJ2-1; the D gene is possibly TRBD1 (6 bases). The V end was cut by 5 bases, the J end by 6 bases, with 18 bases between. This CDR3 comprises 15 residues. Germline CDR1 SGHNT, CDR2 YYREEE (reference sequence). DNA of the CDR3: TGTGCCAGCAGGGCCGGACAGAAAGTGCTCAATGAGCAGTTCTTC. As protein: CASRAGQKVLNEQFF.